The T cell receptor beta chain under discussion was sequenced for a study of cytomegalovirus exposure and HLA in healthy donors. Study-level information: Earlier sequencing of approximately 200 million T cells yielded 100 million to 140 million unique TCR beta sequences. Points from the study as a whole: Later analysis associated a missense DCLRE1C variant with TCR beta V- and J-gene trimming.

On this clone itself: Its antigen is not identified.

It was with 60 Vbeta and 13 Jbeta primers that the PCR ran. The protocol was immunoSEQ multiplex PCR, while the TCRdb copy is restricted to in-frame clones and leaves out a portion. The sample contains around 200,000 clones, around 80% of which appear only once. The CDR3 has 15 amino acids. The germline CDR1 and CDR2 sequences are SNHLY and FYNNEI. Trimming stripped 7 bases from V and 4 bases from J, with 17 bases between. This chain connects TRBV2 to TRBJ1-5; a weak D match, TRBD1 (6 bases). What was sequenced was PBMCs. The TCR sequence derives from a woman between 45 and 60 years old in good health and CMV-seronegative. CDR3 residues: CASILQQGINQPQHF. The CDR3 DNA is TGTGCCAGCATTTTACAGCAGGGGATAAATCAGCCCCAGCATTTT.